This T cell receptor (beta chain) was sequenced in a study of blood T cell repertoires in COVID-19. Clones were sequenced by immunoSEQ multiplex PCR, and TCRdb holds only the in-frame ones, with some missing. Altogether 100,000 or so clones are present, roughly 96% being singletons, with the ten largest covering about 4.1%. V lost 1 base to trimming and J lost 9 bases, with 10 bases between them. In germline, CDR1 is LGHDT, CDR2 YNNKEL (reference sequence). This CDR3 region has 13 residues. Sequenced: peripheral blood. This TCR derives from a human donor with active COVID-19. The donor label of this sample is uncertain. The rearrangement joins TRBV3-1 (or the pseudogene TRBV3-2) to TRBJ1-5; maybe TRBD1 (5 bases). CDR3 sequence (DNA): TGTGCCAGCAGCCAAGCGGATCAGGGGCCCCAGCATTTT. Its protein is CASSQADQGPQHF.